The T cell receptor (beta chain) described here comes from a study of blood T cell repertoires in COVID-19. Study information: Some COVID-19 samples were acute and others convalescent; all came from the United States, Italy and Spain. The analysed material was cDNA or gDNA that came from T cells, B-cell-depleted T cells, or PBMCs.

CDR1 is SGHAT, CDR2 FQNNGV, per germline. The CDR3 totals 15 residues. V shed 1 base and J 7 bases; nucleotides not matched to a gene: 5. Original handling: Amplified reference gene primers provided the basis for estimating nucleated cell counts. Produced via immunoSEQ multiplex PCR; TCRdb's table is partial and in-frame only. Clonal size and the V and J genes are those of that table, whereas D and trimming came from the DNA. The sample lists some 300,000 clones; over 80% were seen once. J is TRBJ1-4 and V is TRBV11-2, with 8 nucleotides matching TRBD1. The sequencing sample was made of peripheral blood. The receptor comes from a woman aged 45-65 years with active or convalescent COVID-19. The CDR3: CASSLAGGAGEKLFF. The CDR3 coding sequence is TGTGCCAGCAGCTTAGCAGGGGGCGCGGGTGAAAAACTGTTTTTT.